Listed below are T cell receptor beta chains from one sample, sequenced in a study of PD-1 blockade in classical Hodgkin lymphoma. Repertoires were generated with immunoSEQ multiplex PCR, while TCRdb's copy carries only in-frame clones and drops some. The data show fewer than 30,000 clones, roughly four fifths seen once. Sequencing was performed on CD4+ T cells from blood, taken before the fourth cycle of nivolumab. The source of these receptors is a human donor with classical Hodgkin lymphoma. Both conserved end residues are part of each CDR3. Each record gives: clone size, J gene, V gene, D gene, CDR3 protein, CDR3 DNA. D genes are given only for firm matches. Part of the rows lack a size; the others show once, few, many or a class for expanded clones.

clone size: .
J gene: TRBJ1-5
V gene: TRBV9
D gene: .
CDR3 protein: CASSVGGGAANQPQHF
CDR3 DNA: TGTGCCAGCAGCGTAGGGGGAGGCGCAGCCAATCAGCCCCAGCATTTT

clone size: .
J gene: TRBJ2-1
V gene: TRBV18
D gene: TRBD1
CDR3 protein: CASSPRTGGAYNEQFF
CDR3 DNA: TGTGCCAGCTCACCTAGGACAGGGGGCGCCTACAATGAGCAGTTCTTC

clone size: .
J gene: TRBJ1-2
V gene: TRBV5-8
D gene: .
CDR3 protein: CASSFYGMTNGYTF
CDR3 DNA: TGTGCTAGCAGCTTTTATGGGATGACGAATGGCTACACCTTC

clone size: .
J gene: TRBJ1-1
V gene: TRBV7-2
D gene: .
CDR3 protein: CASSSMGNTEAFF
CDR3 DNA: TGTGCCAGCAGCTCAATGGGGAACACTGAAGCTTTCTTT

clone size: .
J gene: TRBJ2-1
V gene: TRBV11-2
D gene: TRBD2
CDR3 protein: CASSLSGGASNEQFF
CDR3 DNA: TGTGCCAGCAGCTTAAGCGGGGGGGCTTCCAATGAGCAGTTCTTC

clone size: .
J gene: TRBJ1-2
V gene: TRBV18
D gene: .
CDR3 protein: CASSPTTRVGGYTF
CDR3 DNA: TGTGCCAGCTCACCCACCACCCGGGTTGGAGGCTACACCTTC

clone size: .
J gene: TRBJ2-2
V gene: TRBV4-2
D gene: .
CDR3 protein: CASSRTGQNTGELFF
CDR3 DNA: TGTGCCAGCAGCCGGACGGGACAGAACACCGGGGAGCTGTTTTTT

clone size: .
J gene: TRBJ2-3
V gene: TRBV5-5
D gene: TRBD2
CDR3 protein: CASSTPGTSPRQYF
CDR3 DNA: TGTGCCAGCAGCACGCCCGGGACTAGTCCAAGGCAGTATTTT

clone size: few
J gene: TRBJ1-1
V gene: TRBV7-9
D gene: .
CDR3 protein: CASSLVGADTEAFF
CDR3 DNA: TGTGCCAGCAGCTTAGTAGGGGCCGACACTGAAGCTTTCTTT

clone size: .
J gene: TRBJ1-5
V gene: TRBV6-6
D gene: .
CDR3 protein: CASSYSIWRGQHF
CDR3 DNA: TGTGCCAGCAGTTACTCCATATGGCGGGGACAGCATTTT

clone size: .
J gene: TRBJ2-2
V gene: TRBV28
D gene: TRBD1
CDR3 protein: CASLLGAGGFGGELFF
CDR3 DNA: TGTGCCAGCCTTCTAGGCGCAGGGGGCTTCGGCGGGGAGCTGTTTTTT

clone size: few
J gene: TRBJ1-5
V gene: TRBV7-9
D gene: TRBD1
CDR3 protein: CASSGTGNQPQHF
CDR3 DNA: TGTGCCAGCAGCGGGACAGGCAATCAGCCCCAGCATTTT

clone size: .
J gene: TRBJ1-1
V gene: TRBV28
D gene: TRBD1
CDR3 protein: CASSLGQGFTEAFF
CDR3 DNA: TGTGCCAGCAGTTTAGGACAGGGGTTCACTGAAGCTTTCTTT

clone size: .
J gene: TRBJ2-1
V gene: TRBV9
D gene: TRBD2
CDR3 protein: CASSVETSGSYNEQFF
CDR3 DNA: TGTGCCAGCAGCGTAGAGACTAGCGGGAGTTACAATGAGCAGTTCTTC

clone size: .
J gene: TRBJ1-1
V gene: TRBV7-2
D gene: .
CDR3 protein: CASSLASAGEAFF
CDR3 DNA: TGTGCCAGCAGCTTAGCCTCAGCGGGTGAAGCTTTCTTT

clone size: once
J gene: TRBJ2-5
V gene: TRBV11-2
D gene: TRBD1
CDR3 protein: CASRRTGFEAQYF
CDR3 DNA: TGTGCCAGCAGGAGGACAGGGTTCGAGGCCCAGTACTTC

clone size: .
J gene: TRBJ1-5
V gene: TRBV5-1
D gene: .
CDR3 protein: CASSLGQKDQPQHF
CDR3 DNA: TGCGCCAGCAGCTTGGGACAGAAGGATCAGCCCCAGCATTTT

clone size: .
J gene: TRBJ2-3
V gene: TRBV7-2
D gene: .
CDR3 protein: CASSRLQAVSTDTQYF
CDR3 DNA: TGTGCCAGCAGCCGCCTCCAGGCGGTCTCCACAGATACGCAGTATTTT

clone size: .
J gene: TRBJ1-4
V gene: TRBV9
D gene: TRBD1
CDR3 protein: CASSVGNRGEKLFF
CDR3 DNA: TGTGCCAGCAGCGTAGGGAACAGGGGGGAAAAACTGTTTTTT

clone size: .
J gene: TRBJ2-6
V gene: TRBV7-9
D gene: TRBD1
CDR3 protein: CASSLNQGASSGANVLTF
CDR3 DNA: TGTGCCAGCAGCTTAAATCAGGGGGCTTCATCTGGGGCCAACGTCCTGACTTTC

clone size: .
J gene: TRBJ1-4
V gene: TRBV19
D gene: .
CDR3 protein: CASKRGEPNEKLFF
CDR3 DNA: TGTGCCAGTAAAAGGGGGGAGCCTAATGAAAAACTGTTTTTT

clone size: .
J gene: TRBJ1-4
V gene: TRBV7-9
D gene: TRBD1
CDR3 protein: CASSLDRGRATNEKLFF
CDR3 DNA: TGTGCCAGCAGCTTAGACAGGGGGCGAGCAACTAATGAAAAACTGTTTTTT

clone size: .
J gene: TRBJ1-2
V gene: TRBV28
D gene: .
CDR3 protein: CASRVLGLYGYTF
CDR3 DNA: TGTGCCAGCAGGGTTCTAGGGCTCTATGGCTACACCTTC

clone size: .
J gene: TRBJ1-5
V gene: TRBV6-5
D gene: .
CDR3 protein: CASSRWVAQPQHF
CDR3 DNA: TGTGCCAGCAGTCGCTGGGTGGCACAGCCCCAGCATTTT

clone size: .
J gene: TRBJ2-1
V gene: TRBV5-4
D gene: .
CDR3 protein: CASSLEVGPYNEQFF
CDR3 DNA: TGTGCCAGCAGCTTGGAAGTCGGTCCCTACAATGAGCAGTTCTTC

clone size: .
J gene: TRBJ2-1
V gene: TRBV7-2
D gene: TRBD1
CDR3 protein: CASSLDRGLYNEQFF
CDR3 DNA: TGTGCCAGCAGCTTAGACAGGGGGCTCTACAATGAGCAGTTCTTC

clone size: few
J gene: TRBJ1-2
V gene: TRBV4-3
D gene: .
CDR3 protein: CASSQELSTIISYGYTF
CDR3 DNA: TGCGCCAGCAGCCAAGAATTGAGCACTATAATAAGCTATGGCTACACCTTC

clone size: .
J gene: TRBJ2-1
V gene: TRBV5-5
D gene: .
CDR3 protein: CASSLAERKLTREQFF
CDR3 DNA: TGTGCCAGCAGCTTGGCCGAAAGGAAATTGACAAGGGAGCAGTTCTTC

clone size: .
J gene: TRBJ2-1
V gene: TRBV6-1
D gene: .
CDR3 protein: CASSEGRGSYNEQFF
CDR3 DNA: TGTGCCAGCAGTGAAGGTCGGGGGTCCTACAATGAGCAGTTCTTC

clone size: .
J gene: TRBJ2-4
V gene: TRBV19
D gene: TRBD1
CDR3 protein: CASSNRQGADIQYF
CDR3 DNA: TGTGCCAGTAGTAACAGACAGGGGGCGGACATTCAGTACTTC

clone size: .
J gene: TRBJ2-3
V gene: TRBV7-2
D gene: .
CDR3 protein: CASSLVGRDTQYF
CDR3 DNA: TGTGCCAGCAGCTTAGTGGGACGGGATACGCAGTATTTT

clone size: once
J gene: TRBJ2-2
V gene: TRBV18
D gene: .
CDR3 protein: CASSRTVNTGELFF
CDR3 DNA: TGTGCCAGCTCACGGACAGTGAACACCGGGGAGCTGTTTTTT

clone size: once
J gene: TRBJ2-2
V gene: TRBV5-4
D gene: TRBD2
CDR3 protein: CASSSGGAAGELFF
CDR3 DNA: TGTGCCAGCAGCTCGGGGGGAGCAGCGGGGGAGCTGTTTTTT

clone size: .
J gene: TRBJ1-4
V gene: TRBV18
D gene: .
CDR3 protein: CASSPLSNEKLFF
CDR3 DNA: TGTGCCAGCTCACCCCTGTCTAATGAAAAACTGTTTTTT

clone size: .
J gene: TRBJ2-2
V gene: TRBV4-2
D gene: .
CDR3 protein: CASSQDLAGNANTGELFF
CDR3 DNA: TGTGCCAGCAGCCAAGATCTGGCAGGGAACGCGAACACCGGGGAGCTGTTTTTT

clone size: .
J gene: TRBJ2-1
V gene: TRBV7-9
D gene: .
CDR3 protein: CASSLLNTPRWNEQFF
CDR3 DNA: TGTGCCAGCAGCCTTCTTAACACTCCAAGATGGAATGAGCAGTTCTTC

clone size: .
J gene: TRBJ1-4
V gene: TRBV7-9
D gene: TRBD1
CDR3 protein: CASSFGTGELFF
CDR3 DNA: TGTGCCAGCAGCTTCGGGACAGGAGAACTGTTTTTT

clone size: .
J gene: TRBJ2-5
V gene: TRBV7-2
D gene: .
CDR3 protein: CASSLEAETQYF
CDR3 DNA: TGTGCCAGCAGCTTAGAAGCTGAGACCCAGTACTTC

clone size: .
J gene: TRBJ2-7
V gene: TRBV19
D gene: .
CDR3 protein: CASSESPGHLNEQYF
CDR3 DNA: TGTGCCAGTAGTGAATCCCCGGGACATCTCAATGAGCAGTACTTC

clone size: .
J gene: TRBJ1-4
V gene: TRBV29-1
D gene: .
CDR3 protein: CSVADSLNEKLFF
CDR3 DNA: TGCAGCGTTGCGGACAGCCTTAATGAAAAACTGTTTTTT

clone size: .
J gene: TRBJ1-5
V gene: TRBV6-5
D gene: .
CDR3 protein: CASSRGRFNQPQHF
CDR3 DNA: TGTGCCAGCAGCCGGGGAAGGTTTAATCAGCCCCAGCATTTT

clone size: .
J gene: TRBJ1-2
V gene: TRBV25-1
D gene: .
CDR3 protein: CASYGQNYGYTF
CDR3 DNA: TGTGCCAGCTATGGACAGAACTATGGCTACACCTTC

clone size: .
J gene: TRBJ1-2
V gene: TRBV19
D gene: .
CDR3 protein: CASSIEASVHGYTF
CDR3 DNA: TGTGCCAGTAGTATAGAGGCCAGCGTACATGGCTACACCTTC

clone size: .
J gene: TRBJ2-1
V gene: TRBV6-1
D gene: .
CDR3 protein: CASSDFQGSEQFF
CDR3 DNA: TGTGCCAGCAGTGACTTCCAGGGAAGTGAGCAGTTCTTC

clone size: .
J gene: TRBJ2-2
V gene: TRBV27
D gene: TRBD2
CDR3 protein: CASRPEGLASTGELFF
CDR3 DNA: TGTGCCAGCAGGCCTGAGGGACTAGCCTCCACCGGGGAGCTGTTTTTT

clone size: .
J gene: TRBJ2-7
V gene: TRBV5-1
D gene: .
CDR3 protein: CASSPSHYEQYF
CDR3 DNA: TGCGCCAGCAGCCCCTCCCACTACGAGCAGTACTTC

clone size: .
J gene: TRBJ2-2
V gene: TRBV6-4
D gene: .
CDR3 protein: CASSAQGYTGELFF
CDR3 DNA: TGTGCCAGCAGTGCACAGGGCTACACCGGGGAGCTGTTTTTT

clone size: .
J gene: TRBJ1-3
V gene: TRBV6-5
D gene: .
CDR3 protein: CASSSANTIYF
CDR3 DNA: TGTGCCAGCAGTTCCGCAAACACCATATATTTT

clone size: .
J gene: TRBJ2-3
V gene: TRBV6-6
D gene: .
CDR3 protein: CASVSQGGITDTQYF
CDR3 DNA: TGTGCCAGCGTTTCACAGGGTGGTATCACAGATACGCAGTATTTT

clone size: .
J gene: TRBJ2-2
V gene: TRBV5-1
D gene: .
CDR3 protein: CASSLGHANTGELFF
CDR3 DNA: TGCGCCAGCAGCTTAGGACACGCGAACACCGGGGAGCTGTTTTTT

clone size: .
J gene: TRBJ1-4
V gene: TRBV7-2
D gene: .
CDR3 protein: CASSPWTESNEKLFF
CDR3 DNA: TGTGCCAGCAGCCCCTGGACGGAGTCTAATGAAAAACTGTTTTTT

clone size: .
J gene: TRBJ1-4
V gene: TRBV27
D gene: .
CDR3 protein: CASSPSPLRPEKLFF
CDR3 DNA: TGTGCCAGCAGTCCCTCTCCCCTTCGGCCTGAAAAACTGTTTTTT

clone size: .
J gene: TRBJ1-3
V gene: TRBV5-4
D gene: TRBD1
CDR3 protein: CASSPGGQAVGNTIYF
CDR3 DNA: TGTGCCAGCAGCCCGGGAGGACAGGCCGTAGGAAACACCATATATTTT

clone size: .
J gene: TRBJ1-2
V gene: TRBV6-5
D gene: .
CDR3 protein: CASSFDGGYTF
CDR3 DNA: TGTGCCAGCAGTTTTGATGGTGGCTACACCTTC

clone size: few
J gene: TRBJ2-2
V gene: TRBV7-9
D gene: TRBD2
CDR3 protein: CASSPRLAGKRPETGELFF
CDR3 DNA: TGTGCCAGCAGCCCTAGACTAGCGGGAAAAAGGCCGGAGACCGGGGAGCTGTTTTTT

clone size: .
J gene: TRBJ2-3
V gene: TRBV7-9
D gene: .
CDR3 protein: CASSLGTSTDTQYF
CDR3 DNA: TGTGCCAGCAGCTTAGGAACTAGCACAGATACGCAGTATTTT

clone size: few
J gene: TRBJ2-7
V gene: TRBV10-3
D gene: .
CDR3 protein: CAIRRGPYEQYF
CDR3 DNA: TGTGCCATCAGGAGGGGCCCCTACGAGCAGTACTTC